The entry below gives a single TCR beta chain sequence along with its context. Profiling relied on immunoSEQ multiplex PCR, and the TCRdb table lists in-frame clones only, not all of them. The repertoire has 12,000 to 15,000 clones, 92% of them found once; the top ten carry 48%. This entry is derived from a study of T cell clones after liver transplantation. About the study: Subjects received no induction therapy and standard immunosuppression until randomization at 12-24 months post-transplant.

V was shortened by 0 bases and J by 7 bases, with 6 bases between the two germline ends. The CDR3 covers 12 residues. The germline gives CDR1 MGHDK, CDR2 SYGVNS. This receptor was taken from a human donor who received a liver transplant. The V and J genes are TRBV25-1 and TRBJ1-2; unclear D gene. This material consisted of CD8+ T cells from blood, taken before liver transplant. The CDR3 region is CASSEYRSGYTF. As DNA, the CDR3 is TGTGCCAGCAGTGAATATAGGAGTGGCTACACCTTC.